Here is one TCR beta chain with its context. The record originates from a study of technical replicates of blood from a handful of donors. The J segment lost 5 bases and the V segment lost 2 bases, leaving 5 bases of the junction unmatched. Germline lookup yields CDR1 ENHRY and CDR2 SYGVKD. This CDR3 has 17 amino acids. The table came from immunoSEQ multiplex PCR; TCRdb's copy has only in-frame clones and leaves some out. This table holds 50,000 to 70,000 clones, approximately 86% found once. This sequence originates from a human donor in good health. Some clones in this sample may be carry-over from other donors' samples. The material sequenced was PBMCs. This sequence joins TRBV10-3 and TRBJ2-5, with 16 bases lining up with TRBD2. CDR3 region: CAISEGGLAGGPETQYF. The DNA of the CDR3 is TGTGCCATCAGTGAGGGGGGACTAGCGGGGGGGCCTGAGACCCAGTACTTC.